This TCR beta chain was recovered during a study of cytomegalovirus exposure and HLA in healthy donors. Study findings and constraints: Reportedly, a later analysis found an Asian-associated ancestry cluster had fewer N-insertions than the approximately 640-donor mean.

On this clone: Antigen unknown.

Use of 60 Vbeta and 13 Jbeta primers characterized the PCR. Data came from immunoSEQ multiplex PCR; TCRdb stores just in-frame clones and leaves some out. The table has 200,000 or so clones, 70% to 80% seen once. This CDR3 spans 15 amino acids. Trimming shortened V by 1 base and J by 10 bases, and 20 bases separated the two germline ends. Germline assignment: CDR1 GTSNPN and CDR2 SVGIG (reference sequence). The receptor was isolated from a male donor in good health and CMV-seropositive. The specimen was PBMCs. The gene calls are TRBV30 and TRBJ2-1; D is perhaps TRBD1 (5 bases). The CDR3 DNA is TGTGCCTGGAGTGGAGAAAGGGGTTCCTTCCAGGAGCAGTTCTTC. Its translation is CAWSGERGSFQEQFF.